The 20 T cell receptor beta chains reported below all come from one sample, sequenced in a study of blood T cells in healthy people across ages. Sample-barcoded 5' priming and a J-beta primer mix drove a second PCR of 7 to 11 cycles. One entry per CDR3 protein results from TCRdb running MiXCR on the 5' RACE reads. This table holds some 640,000 distinct CDR3 sequences, over 45% found once. The sample consisted of blood. The receptors originated from a woman aged 55-75 years in good health.

This clonotype was detected a few times. The CDR3 nucleotides are TGTGCCAGCAGCCGACGACAGGTCTCAGATACGCAGTATTTT. This sequence encodes CASSRRQVSDTQYF. This chain joins TRBV13 and TRBJ2-3, with D maybe TRBD1 (6 bases). Germline CDR1 PRHDT, CDR2 FYEKMQ (reference sequence). V gave up 5 bases and J gave up 4 bases, with 13 bases separating them. The length of the CDR3 is 14 residues.

V and J are TRBV7-9 and TRBJ2-3; TRBD2 aligns across 15 bases. V trimming: 4 bases; J trimming: 4 bases; junction bases outside the gene matches: 9. In germline, CDR1 is SEHNR, CDR2 FQNEAQ (reference sequence). The CDR3 has 18 amino acids. CDR3 sequence reads: CASSSGTSGRSSADTQYF. CDR3 DNA: TGTGCCAGCAGCTCGGGGACTAGCGGGAGGTCTTCCGCAGATACGCAGTATTTT.

This clonotype was seen more than once but under ten times. The chain combines TRBV20-1 with TRBJ2-1, with 12 bases that match TRBD2. CDR1 DFQATT and CDR2 SNEGSKA come from the germline V gene (reference sequence). V shed 0 bases and J 6 bases; nucleotides not matched to a gene: 6. The CDR3 runs 16 residues. The CDR3 nucleotides are TGCAGTGCTAGAGACGGTCTAGCGGGAGGGCGCAATGAGCAGTTCTTC. It codes for CSARDGLAGGRNEQFF.

CDR3 in amino acids: CASSQEDEKLFF. CDR3 DNA: TGTGCCAGCAGCCAAGAAGATGAAAAACTGTTTTTT. The rearrangement links TRBV3-1 to TRBJ1-4; D unresolved. CDR1 LGHDT and CDR2 YNNKEL come from the germline V gene (reference sequence). Trimming pared 0 bases from V and 6 bases from J, leaving 2 bases between. CDR3 length: 12 residues.

The gene calls are TRBV12-3 or TRBV12-4 and TRBJ2-5; 11 bases are a match to TRBD2. The CDR3 length is 19 residues. V gave up 0 bases and J gave up 2 bases; unmatched junction bases: 11. Here the CDR3 DNA reads TGTGCCAGCAGTTTAGCTAGCGGGAGGGCCGCCGGTCGGCAAGAGACCCAGTACTTC. As protein: CASSLASGRAAGRQETQYF.

The chain links TRBV20-1 to TRBJ2-3; D is uncertain. Germline V gives CDR1 DFQATT, CDR2 SNEGSKA (reference sequence). This CDR3 region has 12 residues. Trimming removed 3 bases from V and 0 bases from J, with 4 bases in between. Here the CDR3 DNA reads TGCAGTGCTAGTACAAGCACAGATACGCAGTATTTT. Protein product: CSASTSTDTQYF.

In DNA form, the CDR3 reads TGTGCCACGCGCCCGGGGCCTTACAATGAGCAGTTCTTC. Translating it yields CATRPGPYNEQFF. The chain joins TRBV18 to TRBJ2-1; D possibly uses TRBD1 or TRBD2 (5 bases each). CDR1 is KGHSH, CDR2 LQKENI, per germline. Trimming took 10 bases from V and 4 from J, leaving 14 bases between them. The CDR3 totals 13 residues.

This clonotype turned up a few times. The gene calls are TRBV15 and TRBJ1-2; D remains ambiguous. The germline CDR1 and CDR2 sequences are LNHNV and YYDKDF (reference sequence). V was cut by 7 bases and J by 0 bases, with 6 bases left in between. The CDR3 loop spans 12 amino acids. The CDR3 here is CATISSNYGYTF. The CDR3 nucleotides are TGTGCCACCATCAGTTCTAACTATGGCTACACCTTC.

V usage is TRBV28 and J usage is TRBJ2-3; D is ambiguous. With 3 bases removed from V and 1 base from J, the gap between germline ends came to 14 bases. The CDR3 extends over 16 amino acids. Germline V lookup: CDR1 MDHEN, CDR2 SYDVKM. In nucleotides, the CDR3 is TGTGCCAGCAGTTTTTCACGGTGGGTCGGCACAGATACGCAGTATTTT. This gives the protein CASSFSRWVGTDTQYF. The variable domain in full, with the rest retrieved from reference TRBV28 and TRBJ2-3, is DVKVTQSSRYLVKRTGEKVFLECVQDMDHENMFWYRQDPGLGLRLIYFSYDVKMKEKGDIPEGYSVSREKKERFSLILESASTNQTSMYLCASSFSRWVGTDTQYFGPGTRLTVL.

The chain couples TRBV9 to TRBJ2-7; TRBD2 matches at 8 bases. CDR1 and CDR2 from the germline V gene are SGDLS and YYNGEE. V gave up 5 bases and J gave up 4 bases; unmatched junction bases: 8. The CDR3 length is 14 residues. The CDR3 DNA sequence: TGTGCCAGCAGTCCCAGCGGGAGTAGATACGAGCAGTACTTC. Translating gives CASSPSGSRYEQYF.

The genes are TRBV7-2 and TRBJ2-5; 7 bases match TRBD1. The tail of the sequence fits TRBJ2-7 better, so the J call may be wrong. The germline V gene encodes CDR1 SGHTA and CDR2 FQGNSA. The CDR3 loop spans 15 amino acids. CDR3 in amino acids: CASKLRGGGDVEQYF. CDR3 DNA: TGTGCCAGCAAGCTTAGAGGGGGCGGTGATGTCGAGCAGTACTTC.

The V gene is TRBV28, the J gene TRBJ2-1; no definite D call. The CDR3 loop spans 15 amino acids. Trimming removed 1 base from V and 1 base from J, with 8 bases in between. Germline V gene sequence: CDR1 MDHEN, CDR2 SYDVKM. In nucleotides, the CDR3 is TGTGCCAGCAGTTTATTAGGGTTTTCCTACAATGAGCAGTTCTTC. Encoded protein: CASSLLGFSYNEQFF.

The chain carries TRBV9 and TRBJ1-1; the match to TRBD1 covers 8 bases. The CDR3 runs to 15 residues. The V gene end was trimmed by 3 bases and the J gene end by 4 bases; junction bases not matched to a gene: 8. The germline V gene encodes CDR1 SGDLS and CDR2 YYNGEE. CDR3 nucleotides: TGTGCCAGCAGCGGCCGGGGCAGGGGGCTCACTGAAGCTTTCTTT. Protein sequence: CASSGRGRGLTEAFF.

The chain employs TRBV2 and TRBJ2-1, with no clear D. The CDR3 sequence is 12 residues long. Deletions cut 3 bases from V and 5 bases from J, with 5 bases between. CDR1 and CDR2 from the germline V gene are SNHLY and FYNNEI. The CDR3 loop is CASSDGNNEQFF. In DNA form, the CDR3 reads TGTGCCAGCAGTGACGGAAACAATGAGCAGTTCTTC.

This clonotype was picked up many times. The chain combines TRBV29-1 with TRBJ2-3; 7 bases map to TRBD2. Germline V CDR1 and CDR2: SQVTM, ANQGSEA. Trimming at V came to 1 base and at J to 10 bases, leaving 8 bases not matched to a gene. This CDR3 has 13 amino acids. CDR3: CSVEGGTGRAQYF. The CDR3 nucleotides are TGCAGCGTTGAAGGCGGGACTGGGAGGGCGCAGTATTTT.

Worth noting for this clonotype: A read error is possible here, since a much larger clone lies one base away. This chain links TRBV20-1 with TRBJ2-3, with 11 bases matching TRBD2. Germline V gene lookup returns CDR1 DFQATT and CDR2 SNEGSKA (reference sequence). CDR3 length: 15 residues. CDR3 in amino acids: CGATLTSGSPDTQYF. The CDR3 DNA reads as TGCGGTGCTACCCTTACTAGCGGGAGTCCGGATACGCAGTATTTT.

The chain uses TRBV15 and TRBJ2-5; 8 bases fit TRBD2. This CDR3 spans 14 amino acids. The ends lost 8 bases at V and 11 bases at J; junction bases unmatched: 16. Looked up from germline, CDR1 is LNHNV and CDR2 is YYDKDF (reference sequence). CDR3 nucleotides: TGTGCCACCCGGGAGGGACGGGACTACAATGAGCAGTACTTC. It encodes CATREGRDYNEQYF.

The table lists this clonotype with a few counts. This chain links TRBV4-3 with TRBJ2-5; no clear D gene. In germline, CDR1 is LGHNA, CDR2 YSLEER. Trimming cost V 3 bases and J 11 bases, with 13 bases left between them. The CDR3 extends over 12 amino acids. The CDR3 DNA follows: TGCGCCAGCAGCCATTCCTCGGGTGAGCAGTACTTC. Its translation is CASSHSSGEQYF.

The CDR3 DNA sequence: TGTGCCAGCTCACCAGATTCCGGCGGGACCCAGTACTTC. Protein: CASSPDSGGTQYF. The genes are TRBV18 and TRBJ2-5; D is ambiguous. The V end was cut by 2 bases, the J end by 7 bases, with 11 bases between. Germline V gene lookup returns CDR1 KGHSH and CDR2 LQKENI. The CDR3 sequence is 13 residues long.

J is TRBJ1-6 and V is TRBV27, with D possibly matching TRBD1 (5 bases). The CDR3 consists of 15 residues. Germline CDR1 and CDR2: MNHEY and SMNVEV (reference sequence). Trimming shortened V by 6 bases and J by 10 bases, and 19 bases separated the two germline ends. CDR3 bases: TGTGCCAGCAGGACACAACCGCAGGGTTTGTCACCCCTCCACTTT. Its translation is CASRTQPQGLSPLHF.